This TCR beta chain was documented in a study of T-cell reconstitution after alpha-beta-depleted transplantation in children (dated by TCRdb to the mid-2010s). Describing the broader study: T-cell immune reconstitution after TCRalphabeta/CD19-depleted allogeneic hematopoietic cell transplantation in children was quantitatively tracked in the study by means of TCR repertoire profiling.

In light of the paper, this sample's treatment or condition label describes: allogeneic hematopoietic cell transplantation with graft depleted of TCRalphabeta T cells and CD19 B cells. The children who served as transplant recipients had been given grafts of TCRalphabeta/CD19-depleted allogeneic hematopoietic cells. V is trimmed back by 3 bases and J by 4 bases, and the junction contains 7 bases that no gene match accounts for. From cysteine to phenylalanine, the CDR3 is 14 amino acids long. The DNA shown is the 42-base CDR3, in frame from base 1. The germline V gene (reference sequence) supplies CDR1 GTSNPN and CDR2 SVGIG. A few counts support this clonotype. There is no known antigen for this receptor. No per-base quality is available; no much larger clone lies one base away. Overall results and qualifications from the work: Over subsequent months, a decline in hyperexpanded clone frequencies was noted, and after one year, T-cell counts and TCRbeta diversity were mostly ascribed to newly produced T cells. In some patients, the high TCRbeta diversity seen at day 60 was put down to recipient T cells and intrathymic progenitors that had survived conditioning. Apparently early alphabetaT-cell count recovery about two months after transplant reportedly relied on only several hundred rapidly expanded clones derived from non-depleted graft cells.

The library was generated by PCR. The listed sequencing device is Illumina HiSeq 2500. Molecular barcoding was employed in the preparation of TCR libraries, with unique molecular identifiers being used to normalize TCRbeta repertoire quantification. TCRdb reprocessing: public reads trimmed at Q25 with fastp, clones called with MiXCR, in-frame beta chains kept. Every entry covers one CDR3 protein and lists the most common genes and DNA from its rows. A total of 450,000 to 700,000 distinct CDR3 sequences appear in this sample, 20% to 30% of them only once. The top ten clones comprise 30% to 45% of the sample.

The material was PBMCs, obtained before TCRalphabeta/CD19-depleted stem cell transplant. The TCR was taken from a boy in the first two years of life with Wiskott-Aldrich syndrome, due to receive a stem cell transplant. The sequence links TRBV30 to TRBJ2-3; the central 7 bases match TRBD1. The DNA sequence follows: TGTGCCTGGAGCCCAGGGGGAATCGCAGATACGCAGTATTTT. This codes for CAWSPGGIADTQYF.